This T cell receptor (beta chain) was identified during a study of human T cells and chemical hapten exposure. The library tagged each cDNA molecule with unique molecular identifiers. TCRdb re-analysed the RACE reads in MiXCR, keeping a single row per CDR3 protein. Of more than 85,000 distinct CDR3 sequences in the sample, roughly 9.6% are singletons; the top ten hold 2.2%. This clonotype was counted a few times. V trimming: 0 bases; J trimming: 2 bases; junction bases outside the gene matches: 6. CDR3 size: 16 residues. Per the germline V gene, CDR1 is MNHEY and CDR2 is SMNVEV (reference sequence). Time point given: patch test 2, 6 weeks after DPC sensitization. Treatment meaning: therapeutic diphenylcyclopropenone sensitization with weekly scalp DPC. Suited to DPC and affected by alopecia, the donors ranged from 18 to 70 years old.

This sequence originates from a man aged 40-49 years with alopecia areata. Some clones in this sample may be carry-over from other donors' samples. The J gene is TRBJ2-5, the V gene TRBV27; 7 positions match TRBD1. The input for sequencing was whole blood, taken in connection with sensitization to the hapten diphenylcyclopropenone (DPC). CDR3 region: CASSLSGEGAQETQYF. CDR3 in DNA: TGTGCCAGCAGTTTATCCGGAGAGGGGGCTCAAGAGACCCAGTACTTC.